This T cell receptor (beta chain) comes out of a study of blood T cell repertoires in COVID-19 (dated by TCRdb to the early 2020s). Broadly, across the study: Samples from collaborators originated in the United States, Italy and Spain and spanned both the acute and convalescent phases of COVID-19. The material from the prospective study consisted of cDNA or gDNA derived from T cells, B-cell-depleted T cells, or PBMCs. Deeply sampled blood TCRbeta repertoires from subjects exposed to, actively infected with, or recovered from COVID-19 were included in the dataset. A freely available public database, intended as a resource for researchers studying the immune response to SARS-CoV-2, is where the repertoires were released. Samples came from the ongoing ImmuneRACE study (first 160 participants) plus 1,254 subjects from 6 global collaborators. The sample metadata nearly always contained a de-identified subject ID, COVID-19 status, age in years and sex. Where HLA class I and class II types were available, the types were taken from metadata supplied by the sample provider, not from assay-based typing.

The immunoSEQ Assay, a bias-controlled multiplex PCR, was used to amplify TCRbeta CDR3 regions from genomic DNA. For the original study's pipeline: The number of nucleated cells in each sample was estimated from the amplification of reference gene primers within the assay. Sequence reads were collapsed and filtered to measure the absolute abundance of every unique TCRbeta CDR3 rearrangement. For each sample, productive Simpson clonality was calculated as the square root of Simpson's diversity index across productive rearrangements. Entries here come from immuneACCESS through TCRdb and include only in-frame sequences with V and J called. Some clones fail to appear in such tables; in the studies checked, an unresolved V gene covers under half of the shortfall, and the cause of the remainder is unknown. The V and J calls and the clone size are those of that table, but D and trimming were determined from the DNA. This sample comprises 60,000 to 80,000 clones, 86% of them detected only once. Under 1.5% of the sample is taken by the ten largest.

As regards this clone: Its antigen specificity is not known. The sample holds no much larger clone one base away, and base qualities are not on file.

Looking up the germline V gene yields CDR1 KGHSH and CDR2 LQKENI. For this chain, trimming is 1 base at the V end and 4 bases at the J end, and the number of junction bases without a gene match is 14. The CDR3 covers 19 residues, taking in both the cysteine and the phenylalanine. Kept here is only the CDR3 DNA, which spans 57 bases and is read in frame from base 1. What the research found in general, with its limitations: The quantity of clinical and demographic metadata differed by source and by participant and was supplied without curation.

Collaborating institutions collected whole blood in K2EDTA tubes following their own protocols. For TCRbeta analysis, collaborator samples were shipped as frozen whole blood, as isolated PBMCs, or as DNA extracted from either sample type. Recombination joined TRBV18 with TRBJ2-1; 9 bases in the junction line up with TRBD2. The receptor comes from an elderly woman with acute or convalescent COVID-19. Sample: peripheral blood. The CDR3 region has the sequence CASSPRVLESSGAYNEQFF. The DNA sequence reads TGTGCCAGCTCACCACGGGTCCTCGAATCTAGCGGGGCATACAATGAGCAGTTCTTC.